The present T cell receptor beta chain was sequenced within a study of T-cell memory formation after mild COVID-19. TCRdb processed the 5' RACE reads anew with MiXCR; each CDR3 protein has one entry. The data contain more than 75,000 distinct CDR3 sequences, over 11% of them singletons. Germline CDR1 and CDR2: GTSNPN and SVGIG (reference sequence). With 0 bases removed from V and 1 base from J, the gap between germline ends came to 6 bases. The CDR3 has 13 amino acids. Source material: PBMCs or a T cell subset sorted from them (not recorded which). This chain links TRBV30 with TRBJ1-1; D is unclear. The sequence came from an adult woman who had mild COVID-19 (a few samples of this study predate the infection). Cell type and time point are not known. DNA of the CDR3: TGTGCCTGGAGTGTAGCCAGGAACACTGAAGCTTTCTTT. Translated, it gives CAWSVARNTEAFF. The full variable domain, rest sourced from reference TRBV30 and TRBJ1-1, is SQTIHQWPATLVQPVGSPLSLECTVEGTSNPNLYWYRQAAGRGLQLLFYSVGIGQISSEVPQNLSASRPQDRQFILSSKKLLLSDSGFYLCAWSVARNTEAFFGQGTRLTVV.